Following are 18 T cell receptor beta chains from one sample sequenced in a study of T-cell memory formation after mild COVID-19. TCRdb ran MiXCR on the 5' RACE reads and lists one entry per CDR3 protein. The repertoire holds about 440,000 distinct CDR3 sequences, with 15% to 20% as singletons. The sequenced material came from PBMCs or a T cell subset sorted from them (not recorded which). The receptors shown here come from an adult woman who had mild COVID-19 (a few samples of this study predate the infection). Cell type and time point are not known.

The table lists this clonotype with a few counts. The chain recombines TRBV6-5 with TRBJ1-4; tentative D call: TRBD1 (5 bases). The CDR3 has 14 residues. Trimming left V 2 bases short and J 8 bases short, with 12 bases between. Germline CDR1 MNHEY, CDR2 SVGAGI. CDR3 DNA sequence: TGTGCCAGCAGTTACGACAGAATCGCCGAAAAACTGTTTTTT. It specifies CASSYDRIAEKLFF.

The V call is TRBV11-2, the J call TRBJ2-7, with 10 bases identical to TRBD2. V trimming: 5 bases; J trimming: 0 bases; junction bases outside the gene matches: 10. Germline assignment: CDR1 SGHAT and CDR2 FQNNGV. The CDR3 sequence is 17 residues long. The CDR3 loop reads CASSKDRAGGNSYEQYF. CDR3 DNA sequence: TGTGCCAGCAGCAAGGATAGAGCGGGAGGGAACTCCTACGAGCAGTACTTC. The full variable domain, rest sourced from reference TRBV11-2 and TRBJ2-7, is EAGVAQSPRYKIIEKRQSVAFWCNPISGHATLYWYQQILGQGPKLLIQFQNNGVVDDSQLPKDRFSAERLKGVDSTLKIQPAKLEDSAVYLCASSKDRAGGNSYEQYFGPGTRLTVT.

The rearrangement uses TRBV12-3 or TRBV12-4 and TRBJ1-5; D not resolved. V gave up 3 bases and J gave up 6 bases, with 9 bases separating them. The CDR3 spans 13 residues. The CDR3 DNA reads TGTGCCAGCAGTTTGTTGTTACGTCAGCCCCAGCATTTT. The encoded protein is CASSLLLRQPQHF.

DNA for the CDR3: TGTGCCAGCAGTACGCGGGAGGGGGTCTCCTACGAGCAGTACTTC. This sequence encodes CASSTREGVSYEQYF. The chain employs TRBV27 and TRBJ2-7, with 9 bases matching TRBD2. V lost 5 bases and J lost 0; bases outside the gene matches: 5. The length of the CDR3 is 15 residues. The germline CDR1 and CDR2 sequences are MNHEY and SMNVEV (reference sequence).

The DNA of the CDR3 is TGTGCCAGCAGCCAATGGACTAGCGGGGTCGTCAATGAGCAGTTCTTC. Translation: CASSQWTSGVVNEQFF. The chain joins TRBV11-2 to TRBJ2-1, with 12 bases identical to TRBD2. J lost 6 bases, V lost 5 bases, and 8 bases had no gene match. The CDR3 is 16 residues long. Germline lookup yields CDR1 SGHAT and CDR2 FQNNGV.

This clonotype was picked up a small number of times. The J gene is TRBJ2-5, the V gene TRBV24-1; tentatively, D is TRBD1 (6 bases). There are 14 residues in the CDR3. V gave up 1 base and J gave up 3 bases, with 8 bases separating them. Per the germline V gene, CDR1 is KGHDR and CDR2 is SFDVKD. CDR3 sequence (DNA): TGTGCCACCAGTGATTTTGCAGGGGAAGAGACCCAGTACTTC. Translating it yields CATSDFAGEETQYF.

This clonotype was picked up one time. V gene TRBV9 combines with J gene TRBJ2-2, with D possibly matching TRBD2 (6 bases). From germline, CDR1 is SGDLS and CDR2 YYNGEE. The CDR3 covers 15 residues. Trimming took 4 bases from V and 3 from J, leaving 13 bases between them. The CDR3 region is CASSLAWGDTGELFF. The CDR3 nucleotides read TGTGCCAGCAGCCTTGCGTGGGGGGACACCGGGGAGCTGTTTTTT. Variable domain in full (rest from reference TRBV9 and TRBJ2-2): DSGVTQTPKHLITATGQRVTLRCSPRSGDLSVYWYQQSLDQGLQFLIQYYNGEERAKGNILERFSAQQFPDLHSELNLSSLELGDSALYFCASSLAWGDTGELFFGEGSRLTVL.

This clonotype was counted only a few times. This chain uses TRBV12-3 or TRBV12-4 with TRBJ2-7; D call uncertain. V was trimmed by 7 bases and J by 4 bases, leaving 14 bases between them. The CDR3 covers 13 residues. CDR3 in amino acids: CASTPGPVYEQYF. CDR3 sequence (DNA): TGTGCCAGCACCCCTGGGCCCGTGTACGAGCAGTACTTC.

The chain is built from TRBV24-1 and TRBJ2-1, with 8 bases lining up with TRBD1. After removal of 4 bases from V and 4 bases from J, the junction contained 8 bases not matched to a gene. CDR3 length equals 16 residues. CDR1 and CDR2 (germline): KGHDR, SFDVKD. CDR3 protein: CATSDRNRGNYNEQFF. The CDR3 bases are TGTGCCACCAGTGACCGAAACAGGGGGAATTACAATGAGCAGTTCTTC.

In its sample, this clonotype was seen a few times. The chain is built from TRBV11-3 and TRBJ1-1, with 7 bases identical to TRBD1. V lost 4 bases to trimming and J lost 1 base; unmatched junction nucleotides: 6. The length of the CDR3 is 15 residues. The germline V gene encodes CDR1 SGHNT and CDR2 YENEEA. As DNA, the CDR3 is TGTGCCAGCAGCTGGACGGGACAGACGAACACTGAAGCTTTCTTT. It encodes CASSWTGQTNTEAFF. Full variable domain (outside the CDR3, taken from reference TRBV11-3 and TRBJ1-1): EAGVVQSPRYKIIEKKQPVAFWCNPISGHNTLYWYLQNLGQGPELLIRYENEEAVDDSQLPKDRFSAERLKGVDSTLKIQPAELGDSAVYLCASSWTGQTNTEAFFGQGTRLTVV.

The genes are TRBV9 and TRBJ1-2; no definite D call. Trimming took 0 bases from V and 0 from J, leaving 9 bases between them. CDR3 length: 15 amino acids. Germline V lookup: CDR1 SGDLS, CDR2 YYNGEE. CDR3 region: CASSVARITNYGYTF. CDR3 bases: TGTGCCAGCAGCGTAGCCAGGATTACTAACTATGGCTACACCTTC.

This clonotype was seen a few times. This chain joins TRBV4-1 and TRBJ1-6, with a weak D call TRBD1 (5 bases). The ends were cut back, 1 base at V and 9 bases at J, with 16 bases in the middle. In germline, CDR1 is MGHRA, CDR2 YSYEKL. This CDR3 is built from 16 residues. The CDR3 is CASSQGTGTKRSPLHF. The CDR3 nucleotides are TGCGCCAGCAGCCAAGGTACAGGAACTAAACGTTCACCCCTCCACTTT.

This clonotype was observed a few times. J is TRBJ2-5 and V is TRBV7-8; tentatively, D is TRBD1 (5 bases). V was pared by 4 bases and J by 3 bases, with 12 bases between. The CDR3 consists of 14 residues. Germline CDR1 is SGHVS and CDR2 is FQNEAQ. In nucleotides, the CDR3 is TGTGCCAGCAGCTACCCCGACAGTGAAGAGACCCAGTACTTC. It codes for CASSYPDSEETQYF. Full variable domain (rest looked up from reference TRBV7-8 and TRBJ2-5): GAGVSQSPRYKVAKRGQDVALRCDPISGHVSLFWYQQALGQGPEFLTYFQNEAQLDKSGLPSDRFFAERPEGSVSTLKIQRTQQEDSAVYLCASSYPDSEETQYFGPGTRLLVL.

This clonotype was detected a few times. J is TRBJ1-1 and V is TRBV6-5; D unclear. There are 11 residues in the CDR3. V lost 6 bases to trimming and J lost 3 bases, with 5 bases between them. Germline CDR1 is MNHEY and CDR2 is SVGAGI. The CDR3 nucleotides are TGTGCCAGCAGGAGGGACACTGAAGCTTTCTTT. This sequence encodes CASRRDTEAFF.

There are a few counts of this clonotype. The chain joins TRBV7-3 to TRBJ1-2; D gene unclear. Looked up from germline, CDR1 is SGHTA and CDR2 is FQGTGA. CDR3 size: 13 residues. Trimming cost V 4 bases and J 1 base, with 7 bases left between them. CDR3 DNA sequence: TGTGCCAGCAGCTCTAACAGTAACTATGGCTACACCTTC. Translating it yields CASSSNSNYGYTF.

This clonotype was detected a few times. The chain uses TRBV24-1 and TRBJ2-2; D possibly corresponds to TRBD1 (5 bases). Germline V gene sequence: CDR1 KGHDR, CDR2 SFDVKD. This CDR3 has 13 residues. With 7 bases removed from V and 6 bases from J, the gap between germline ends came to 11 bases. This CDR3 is CATRGPIAGELFF. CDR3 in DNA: TGTGCCACCAGGGGGCCGATTGCCGGGGAGCTGTTTTTT.

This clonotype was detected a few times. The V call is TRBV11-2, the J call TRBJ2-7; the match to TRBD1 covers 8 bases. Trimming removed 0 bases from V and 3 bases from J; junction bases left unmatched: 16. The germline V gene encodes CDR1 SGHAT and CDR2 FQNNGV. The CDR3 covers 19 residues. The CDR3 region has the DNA TGTGCCAGCAGCTTAGATCTGTTCGAGGACAGGGAAGGGAGCTACGAGCAGTACTTC. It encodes CASSLDLFEDREGSYEQYF.

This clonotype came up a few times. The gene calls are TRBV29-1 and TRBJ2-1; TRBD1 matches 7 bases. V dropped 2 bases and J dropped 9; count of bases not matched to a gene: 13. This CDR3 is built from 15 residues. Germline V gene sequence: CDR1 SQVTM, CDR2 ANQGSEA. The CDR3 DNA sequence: TGCAGCGTTGAAAGGAACGTACAGGGGACGGGTGAGCAGTTCTTC. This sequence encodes CSVERNVQGTGEQFF.